These T cell receptor beta chains were read from a single sample in a study of blood T cell repertoires in COVID-19. The assay was immunoSEQ multiplex PCR, and TCRdb's table has in-frame clones only and misses some. The table includes 200,000 to 300,000 clones, around four fifths detected once. The source material was peripheral blood. These receptors came from a man aged 55 to 70 with acute or convalescent COVID-19. The CDR3 runs from the conserved cysteine through the conserved F or W. Fields, in order: D gene, clone size, V gene, J gene, CDR3 DNA, CDR3 protein. A D gene is named only where the DNA matches it firmly. Some rows have no size entry. The others give once, few or many, or a class for an expanded clone.

d_call: -; clone_size: -; v_call: TRBV4-1; j_call: TRBJ1-1; cdr3_nt: TGCGCCAGCAGCCCAAGTGAACAGGGATTCCCTGAAGCTTTCTTT; cdr3_aa: CASSPSEQGFPEAFF
d_call: TRBD1; clone_size: -; v_call: TRBV24-1; j_call: TRBJ2-5; cdr3_nt: TGTGCCACCAGTGATTTGACGAAGGGGGCCCAAGAGACCCAGTACTTC; cdr3_aa: CATSDLTKGAQETQYF
d_call: -; clone_size: -; v_call: TRBV7-3; j_call: TRBJ2-1; cdr3_nt: TGTGCCAGCAGCTTACCAGGGACATACAATGAGCAGTTCTTC; cdr3_aa: CASSLPGTYNEQFF
d_call: -; clone_size: -; v_call: TRBV6-5; j_call: TRBJ2-7; cdr3_nt: TGTGCCAGCGAGGGGGTGGGGCCCTACGAGCAGTACTTC; cdr3_aa: CASEGVGPYEQYF
d_call: -; clone_size: -; v_call: TRBV5-5; j_call: TRBJ1-2; cdr3_nt: TGTGCCAGCAGCCCGAACCCTACAGTTACTTTAAACTATGGCTACACCTTC; cdr3_aa: CASSPNPTVTLNYGYTF
d_call: TRBD2; clone_size: once; v_call: TRBV9; j_call: TRBJ2-7; cdr3_nt: TGTGCCAGCAGCGGCGGGGGCTCCTACGAGCAGTACTTC; cdr3_aa: CASSGGGSYEQYF
d_call: TRBD2; clone_size: -; v_call: TRBV7-9; j_call: TRBJ2-3; cdr3_nt: TGTGCCAGCAGCTTGAGACTAGCCAGGGGCACAGATACGCAGTATTTT; cdr3_aa: CASSLRLARGTDTQYF
d_call: TRBD1; clone_size: -; v_call: TRBV6-5; j_call: TRBJ1-1; cdr3_nt: TGTGCCAGCAGATTGGGACAGACCACTGAAGCTTTCTTT; cdr3_aa: CASRLGQTTEAFF
d_call: -; clone_size: -; v_call: TRBV7-2; j_call: TRBJ1-3; cdr3_nt: TGTGCCAGCAGCTCGCGTCAGGGACACTCTGGAAACACCATATATTTT; cdr3_aa: CASSSRQGHSGNTIYF
d_call: TRBD1; clone_size: few; v_call: TRBV19; j_call: TRBJ1-5; cdr3_nt: TGTGCCAGTAGTATCGGACAGGCCTTGAATCAGCCCCAGCATTTT; cdr3_aa: CASSIGQALNQPQHF
d_call: -; clone_size: -; v_call: TRBV24-1; j_call: TRBJ2-3; cdr3_nt: TGTGCCACCAGTGATCCCCGAGGATTAGGCACAGATACGCAGTATTTT; cdr3_aa: CATSDPRGLGTDTQYF
d_call: -; clone_size: -; v_call: TRBV5-6; j_call: TRBJ1-2; cdr3_nt: TGTGCCAGCAATCACCAAGGGGTTGACTATGGCTACACCTTC; cdr3_aa: CASNHQGVDYGYTF
d_call: TRBD2; clone_size: -; v_call: TRBV6-2/TRBV6-3; j_call: TRBJ2-5; cdr3_nt: TGTGCCAGCAGTTACTCGACGGGACTAGCGGGAGGAGAGACCCAGTACTTC; cdr3_aa: CASSYSTGLAGGETQYF
d_call: -; clone_size: -; v_call: TRBV28; j_call: TRBJ1-1; cdr3_nt: TGTGCCAGCAGTACCCGACAGAACACTGAAGCTTTCTTT; cdr3_aa: CASSTRQNTEAFF
d_call: -; clone_size: -; v_call: TRBV5-1; j_call: TRBJ2-7; cdr3_nt: TGCGCCAGCAGCCCGCCGGGTGGATACTCCTACGAGCAGTACTTC; cdr3_aa: CASSPPGGYSYEQYF
d_call: -; clone_size: -; v_call: TRBV6-5; j_call: TRBJ2-4; cdr3_nt: TGTGCCAGCAGTTACTCATCGGGGAAGGGTAACATTCAGTACTTC; cdr3_aa: CASSYSSGKGNIQYF
d_call: -; clone_size: -; v_call: TRBV29-1; j_call: TRBJ2-7; cdr3_nt: TGCAGATCGGACTACATGATCTACGAGCAGTACTTC; cdr3_aa: CRSDYMIYEQYF
d_call: -; clone_size: -; v_call: TRBV9; j_call: TRBJ2-5; cdr3_nt: TGTGCCAGCAGCGCCGGCCAAGAGACCCAGTACTTC; cdr3_aa: CASSAGQETQYF
d_call: TRBD1; clone_size: -; v_call: TRBV7-2; j_call: TRBJ2-7; cdr3_nt: TGTGCCAGCAGCTCGGGACAGGGATATTTCTACGAGCAGTACTTC; cdr3_aa: CASSSGQGYFYEQYF
d_call: -; clone_size: -; v_call: TRBV21-1; j_call: TRBJ2-5; cdr3_nt: TGTGCCAGCAGCAAAGTTGCGACAGGGGGCCGGGAGACCCAGTACTTC; cdr3_aa: CASSKVATGGRETQYF
d_call: TRBD2; clone_size: -; v_call: TRBV6-5; j_call: TRBJ2-7; cdr3_nt: TGTGCCAGCAGTTACCTCGGACTAGCGGGCTCCTACGAGCAGTACTTC; cdr3_aa: CASSYLGLAGSYEQYF
d_call: TRBD1; clone_size: -; v_call: TRBV28; j_call: TRBJ2-1; cdr3_nt: TGTGCCAGCAGAACAGGGGGGAAAGACAATGAGCAGTTCTTC; cdr3_aa: CASRTGGKDNEQFF
d_call: -; clone_size: -; v_call: TRBV11-2; j_call: TRBJ1-6; cdr3_nt: TGTGCCAGCAGCTTAGTCAGTTTACCCCTCCACTTT; cdr3_aa: CASSLVSLPLHF
d_call: -; clone_size: -; v_call: TRBV6-2/TRBV6-3; j_call: TRBJ2-7; cdr3_nt: TGTGCCAGCAGTGACGGACACCATTCCTACGAGCAGTACTTC; cdr3_aa: CASSDGHHSYEQYF
d_call: -; clone_size: -; v_call: TRBV2; j_call: TRBJ2-5; cdr3_nt: TGTGCCAGCAGCGAAGTCCCAGGGGTTGGAGAGACCCAGTACTTC; cdr3_aa: CASSEVPGVGETQYF
d_call: -; clone_size: once; v_call: TRBV3-1/TRBV3-2; j_call: TRBJ1-1; cdr3_nt: TGTGCCAGCAGCCTCTTTCCGAACACTGAAGCTTTCTTT; cdr3_aa: CASSLFPNTEAFF